Below, 20 T cell receptor beta chains from the same sample are listed, as sequenced in a study of response to subunit inactivated influenza vaccine. TCRdb reprocessed the RT-PCR reads via MiXCR and lists one record per CDR3 protein. The sample holds around 490,000 distinct CDR3 sequences; less than 10% are singletons and the top ten take approximately 12%. Sequenced material: PBMCs from blood, taken 23 to 25 months after vaccination. These receptors were collected from a man aged 45 to 75 who received an inactivated influenza vaccine.

The chain is built from TRBV5-8 and TRBJ2-7; no firm D call. The V and J ends lost 4 bases and 7 bases respectively, with 12 bases between them. CDR1 and CDR2 (germline): SGHTS, YDEGEE. CDR3 length equals 12 residues. CDR3: CASSIDRGEQYF. In nucleotides, the CDR3 is TGTGCCAGCAGCATAGACCGCGGTGAGCAGTACTTC.

The table lists this clonotype with a count of one. This clone may be a read error of a much larger clone one base away. Here the CDR3 reads CATSRDLDRGSDTQYF. The DNA for the CDR3 is TGTGCCACCAGCAGAGATTTGGACAGGGGGTCAGATACGCAGTATTTT. The genes are TRBV15 and TRBJ2-3; 10 nucleotides align to TRBD1. This CDR3 region has 16 residues. From germline, CDR1 is LNHNV and CDR2 YYDKDF (reference sequence). V shed 0 bases and J 4 bases; nucleotides not matched to a gene: 4.

The chain employs TRBV7-2 and TRBJ1-6; D unresolved. V lost 5 bases to trimming and J lost 7 bases, with 15 bases between them. Per germline, CDR1 SGHTA and CDR2 FQGNSA. This CDR3 contains 15 residues. The CDR3 nucleotides read TGTGCCAGCAGCCCGGCGGAGGCCGAGAATTCACCCCTCCACTTT. As protein: CASSPAEAENSPLHF.

This clonotype was picked up many times. The chain recombines TRBV12-3 or TRBV12-4 with TRBJ2-7; 8 positions match TRBD1. V was pared by 2 bases and J by 2 bases, with 5 bases of the junction left unmatched. This CDR3 has 15 amino acids. The CDR3 DNA reads TGTGCCAGCAGTTTATTTCCAGGGGGCCCCTACGAGCAGTACTTC. This codes for CASSLFPGGPYEQYF.

The sample holds a few counts of this clonotype. The DNA for the CDR3 is TGTGCCAGCAGCCTCGGTGATGGAGGCAATCAGCCCCAGCATTTT. Translating it yields CASSLGDGGNQPQHF. The rearrangement uses TRBV28 and TRBJ1-5; D gene unclear. Trimming removed 6 bases at V and 2 bases at J, with 14 bases between. Per the germline V gene, CDR1 is MDHEN and CDR2 is SYDVKM. The CDR3 extends over 15 amino acids.

This clonotype was observed at least ten times. The chain carries TRBV6-5 and TRBJ1-1; D is ambiguous. V was shortened by 1 base and J by 2 bases, with 8 bases between the two germline ends. Per the germline V gene, CDR1 is MNHEY and CDR2 is SVGAGI. The CDR3 spans 14 residues. CDR3 sequence (DNA): TGTGCCAGCAGTTACTGGAGAGGAAACACTGAAGCTTTCTTT. Translation gives CASSYWRGNTEAFF.

The chain recombines TRBV29-1 with TRBJ2-1; possible D gene TRBD2, 5 bases. Germline assignment: CDR1 SQVTM and CDR2 ANQGSEA. Between the trimmed V and J ends, which lost 3 bases and 5 bases, there was a span of 14 bases. The CDR3 has 14 residues. CDR3 coding DNA: TGCAGCGTTGAGCTTGCGGGCTTCAACAATGAGCAGTTCTTC. Translation: CSVELAGFNNEQFF.

This clonotype was seen a few times. The chain joins TRBV24-1 to TRBJ2-1; D call uncertain. Germline assignment: CDR1 KGHDR and CDR2 SFDVKD. With 0 bases removed from V and 12 bases from J, the gap between germline ends came to 11 bases. The CDR3 runs to 13 residues. The CDR3 nucleotides are TGTGCCACCAGTGATTTGCAGAACGGTGGGCAGTTCTTC. Protein: CATSDLQNGGQFF.

This clonotype was counted ten times or more. V is TRBV20-1 and J is TRBJ2-1; D is undetermined. Deletions cut 2 bases from V and 7 bases from J, with 9 bases between. Germline CDR1 and CDR2: DFQATT and SNEGSKA (reference sequence). CDR3 length equals 12 residues. Written as DNA, the CDR3 is TGCAGTGCTAGACTAGTAGGGAATGAGCAGTTCTTC. Amino acid sequence: CSARLVGNEQFF.

In this sample, this clonotype turned up many times. The chain links TRBV5-1 to TRBJ2-3; a weak D match, TRBD1 (5 bases). Trimming shortened V by 5 bases and J by 5 bases, and 15 bases separated the two germline ends. Germline V CDR1 and CDR2: SGHRS, YFSETQ. The CDR3 has 14 amino acids. Here the CDR3 reads CASRSTAGKDTQYF. The CDR3 nucleotides read TGCGCCAGCAGATCTACCGCAGGGAAAGATACGCAGTATTTT.

This clonotype was seen a few times. The chain couples TRBV27 to TRBJ1-1; D unclear. The CDR3 runs to 13 residues. With 6 bases removed from V and 10 bases from J, the gap between germline ends came to 18 bases. Germline-derived CDR1 and CDR2 are MNHEY and SMNVEV (reference sequence). CDR3 nucleotide sequence: TGTGCCAGCAGCCCCCGACCCGCGCGTGGAGCTTTCTTT. Protein product: CASSPRPARGAFF.

The table lists this clonotype with many counts. This chain links TRBV5-1 with TRBJ2-1; D perhaps matches TRBD2 (5 bases). Germline loops: CDR1 SGHRS, CDR2 YFSETQ. The V and J ends lost 4 bases and 5 bases respectively, with 10 bases between them. The CDR3 is 13 amino acids. The CDR3 here is CASSRTGNNEQFF. CDR3 in DNA: TGCGCCAGCAGCCGGACTGGGAACAATGAGCAGTTCTTC.

This clonotype was found a few times. This rearrangement joins TRBV6-2 or TRBV6-3 to TRBJ2-5; D unresolved. The CDR3 runs to 12 residues. CDR1 and CDR2 (germline): MNHEY, SVGEGT. Trimming left V 4 bases short and J 12 bases short, with 15 bases between. The CDR3 here is CASSSPLRPKYF. CDR3 DNA: TGTGCCAGCAGTTCCCCCCTAAGGCCAAAGTACTTC.

In this sample, this clonotype turned up many times. J is TRBJ1-2 and V is TRBV6-2 or TRBV6-3, with a possible D match to TRBD1 (6 bases). The CDR3 extends over 13 amino acids. V lost 6 bases and J 4 bases, leaving 12 bases between the germline ends. Per germline, CDR1 MNHEY and CDR2 SVGEGT. The CDR3, as DNA: TGTGCCAGCAGCCAAGACAGGATCTATGGCTACACCTTC. Translated: CASSQDRIYGYTF.

This clonotype was picked up a small number of times. V usage is TRBV18 and J usage is TRBJ2-5; no clear D gene. V was shortened by 4 bases and J by 2 bases, with 11 bases between the two germline ends. Germline lookup yields CDR1 KGHSH and CDR2 LQKENI. This CDR3 is built from 14 residues. The CDR3 region has the DNA TGTGCCAGCTCACTTGCGACCCCTCAAGAGACCCAGTACTTC. Translating it yields CASSLATPQETQYF.

This clonotype has a count of ten or more. The V call is TRBV12-3 or TRBV12-4, the J call TRBJ2-7; 8 bases align to TRBD2. Trimming at V came to 3 bases and at J to 2 bases, leaving 6 bases not matched to a gene. The CDR3 has 15 residues. The CDR3 nucleotides read TGTGCCAGCAGTTTGCGGCTAGCGGGCCCCTACGAGCAGTACTTC. Translated: CASSLRLAGPYEQYF.

This clonotype was detected many times. V is TRBV5-1 and J is TRBJ2-1; TRBD2 matches at 9 bases. Germline V lookup: CDR1 SGHRS, CDR2 YFSETQ. This CDR3 is built from 16 residues. V gave up 4 bases and J gave up 0 bases; unmatched junction bases: 5. The CDR3 spells CASSLLAGSSYNEQFF. The CDR3 coding sequence is TGCGCCAGCAGCCTGCTAGCGGGGAGCTCCTACAATGAGCAGTTCTTC.

This clonotype has only a few counts. V is TRBV19 and J is TRBJ1-5; D unresolved. The CDR3 contains 13 residues. Trimming stripped 1 base from V and 7 bases from J, with 8 bases between. Germline CDR1 is LNHDA and CDR2 is SQIVND (reference sequence). The CDR3, as DNA: TGTGCCAGTAGTATAGTGACAACACAGCCCCAGCATTTT. Its protein is CASSIVTTQPQHF.

The genes are TRBV24-1 and TRBJ1-2; 7 bases agree with TRBD1. The CDR3 sequence is 14 residues long. Germline V gene sequence: CDR1 KGHDR, CDR2 SFDVKD. The junction had 6 bases not matched to a gene; V was cut back by 4 bases and J by 5 bases. The CDR3 sequence: CATSDADRAYGYTF. As DNA, the CDR3 is TGTGCCACCAGTGACGCTGACAGGGCGTATGGCTACACCTTC.

V gene TRBV4-2 combines with J gene TRBJ2-1, with 7 bases aligning to TRBD1. This CDR3 spans 17 amino acids. Germline V gene data show CDR1 as LGHNA and CDR2 as YNFKEQ. J gave up 5 bases and V 5 bases, and 15 bases lay outside the gene matches. DNA for the CDR3: TGTGCCAGCAGCTCTCACTCCGGGACAGAGAAAGACAATGAGCAGTTCTTC. Its protein product is CASSSHSGTEKDNEQFF.